This entry concerns a single T cell receptor beta chain. Antigen specificity is unknown. Unique molecular identifiers tagged the TCR beta cDNA libraries. The T cell input of roughly 0.95 to 11 million gave roughly 500,000 cDNA molecules. TCRdb analysed the PCR reads with MiXCR anew, one entry per CDR3 protein. The sample has roughly 650,000 distinct CDR3 sequences, 59% seen once. This record belongs to a study of post-analysis software for immune sequencing data. The study, taken as a whole, reports: Four or five TRBV segments, TRBV5-6, TRBV5-1 and TRBV20-1 among them, were found more frequent in patients than controls. Multiple sclerosis was associated with a significant reduction in normalized Chao1 diversity relative to controls.

The CDR3 is 16 amino acids. The material sequenced was blood. This chain uses TRBV21-1 with TRBJ2-7; no check of the table's D call, TRBD2, against the DNA was made. TRBV21-1 is a listed pseudogene. The sequence was obtained from a girl aged 2-9 years with multiple sclerosis. The CDR3 nucleotides are TGTGCCAGCAGCGCTGGACTAGCGGGGGGTTTCTACGAGCAGTACTTC. It is translated as CASSAGLAGGFYEQYF.